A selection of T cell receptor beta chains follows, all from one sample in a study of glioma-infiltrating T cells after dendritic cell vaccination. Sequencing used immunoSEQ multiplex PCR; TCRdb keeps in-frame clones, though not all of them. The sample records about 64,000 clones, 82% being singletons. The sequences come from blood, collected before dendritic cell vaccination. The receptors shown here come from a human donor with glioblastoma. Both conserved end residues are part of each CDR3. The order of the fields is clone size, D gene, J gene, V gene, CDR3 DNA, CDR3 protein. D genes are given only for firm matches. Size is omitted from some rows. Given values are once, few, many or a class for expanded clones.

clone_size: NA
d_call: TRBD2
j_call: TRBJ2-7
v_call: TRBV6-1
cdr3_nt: TGTGCCAGCAGAGTGGGGACTATCCACTCCTACGAGCAGTACTTC
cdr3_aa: CASRVGTIHSYEQYF

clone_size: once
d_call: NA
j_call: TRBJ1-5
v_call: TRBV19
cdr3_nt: TGTGCCAGTAGTCGAGGGCGGAACAATCAGCCCCAGCATTTT
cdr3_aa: CASSRGRNNQPQHF

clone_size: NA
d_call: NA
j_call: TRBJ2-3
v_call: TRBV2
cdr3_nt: TGTGCCAGCTTCGGTCCTCCTGAAAATACGCAGTATTTT
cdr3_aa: CASFGPPENTQYF

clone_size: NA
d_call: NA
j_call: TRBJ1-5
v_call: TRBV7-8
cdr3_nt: TGTGCCAGCAGCTTGAAAGACATCGGTCAGCCCCAGCATTTT
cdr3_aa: CASSLKDIGQPQHF

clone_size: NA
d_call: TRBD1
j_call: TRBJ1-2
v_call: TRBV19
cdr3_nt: TGTGCCAGTAGTCCCCGGGGGACAGCCTATGGCTACACCTTC
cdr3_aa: CASSPRGTAYGYTF

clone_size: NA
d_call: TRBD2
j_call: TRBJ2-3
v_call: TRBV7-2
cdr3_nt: TGTGCCAGCGGACTTGGAGCGGGGGAAGCAGATACGCAGTATTTT
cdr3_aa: CASGLGAGEADTQYF

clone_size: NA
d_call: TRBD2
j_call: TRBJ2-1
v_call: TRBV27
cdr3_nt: TGTGCCAGCAGTGTGGGTCTAGCGGGGGGCTACAATGAGCAGTTCTTC
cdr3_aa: CASSVGLAGGYNEQFF

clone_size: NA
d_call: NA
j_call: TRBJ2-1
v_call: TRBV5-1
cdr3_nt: TGCGCCAGCAGCTTGGCCAGGGCCAACAATGAGCAGTTCTTC
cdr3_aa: CASSLARANNEQFF

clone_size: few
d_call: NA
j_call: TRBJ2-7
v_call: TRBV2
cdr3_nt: TGTGCCAGCAGTCCCCTCCCCTACGAGCAGTACTTC
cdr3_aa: CASSPLPYEQYF

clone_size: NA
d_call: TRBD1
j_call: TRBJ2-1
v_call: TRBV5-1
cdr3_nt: TGCGCCAGCAGCACGGGGACAGGGGAGAGTGAGCAGTTCTTC
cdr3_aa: CASSTGTGESEQFF